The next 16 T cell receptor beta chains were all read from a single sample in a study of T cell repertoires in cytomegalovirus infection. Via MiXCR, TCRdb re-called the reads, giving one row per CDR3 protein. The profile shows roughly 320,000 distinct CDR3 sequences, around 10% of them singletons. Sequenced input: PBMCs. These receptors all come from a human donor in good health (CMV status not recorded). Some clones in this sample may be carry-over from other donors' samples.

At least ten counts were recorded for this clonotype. The chain's CDR3 is CASSSQGLGLQYEQYF. CDR3 in DNA: TGCGCCAGCAGCTCGCAGGGACTAGGCCTTCAATACGAGCAGTACTTC. This sequence joins TRBV5-1 and TRBJ2-7; 8 positions agree with TRBD2. The V segment lost 3 bases and the J segment 4 bases; nucleotides outside the gene matches: 12. This CDR3 spans 16 amino acids. CDR1 is SGHRS and CDR2 is YFSETQ in the germline V gene.

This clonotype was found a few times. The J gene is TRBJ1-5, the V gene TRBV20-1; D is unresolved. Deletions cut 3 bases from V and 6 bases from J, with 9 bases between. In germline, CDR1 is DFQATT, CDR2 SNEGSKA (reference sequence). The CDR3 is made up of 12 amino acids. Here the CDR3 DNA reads TGCAGTGCTAGGGGTTTCGGTCAGCCCCAGCATTTT. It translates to CSARGFGQPQHF.

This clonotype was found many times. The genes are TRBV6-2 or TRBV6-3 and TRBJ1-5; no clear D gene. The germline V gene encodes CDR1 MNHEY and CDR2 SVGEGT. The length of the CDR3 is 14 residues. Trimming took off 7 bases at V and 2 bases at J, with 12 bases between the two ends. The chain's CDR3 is CASTPGRRNQPQHF. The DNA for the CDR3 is TGTGCCAGCACCCCAGGCCGCCGCAATCAGCCCCAGCATTTT.

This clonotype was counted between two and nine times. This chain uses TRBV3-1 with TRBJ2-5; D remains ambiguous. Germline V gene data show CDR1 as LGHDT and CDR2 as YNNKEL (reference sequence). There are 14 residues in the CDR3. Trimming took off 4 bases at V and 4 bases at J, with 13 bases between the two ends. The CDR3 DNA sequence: TGTGCCAGCAGCCTCGGAGCCCGGCGAGAGACCCAGTACTTC. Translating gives CASSLGARRETQYF.

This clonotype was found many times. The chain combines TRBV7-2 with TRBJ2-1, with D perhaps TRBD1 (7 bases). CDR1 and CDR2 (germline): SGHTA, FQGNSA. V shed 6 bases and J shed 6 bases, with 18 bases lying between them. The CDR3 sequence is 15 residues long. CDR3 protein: CASRSGGGTANEQFF. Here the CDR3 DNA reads TGTGCCAGCAGGTCCGGGGGTGGGACAGCCAATGAGCAGTTCTTC.

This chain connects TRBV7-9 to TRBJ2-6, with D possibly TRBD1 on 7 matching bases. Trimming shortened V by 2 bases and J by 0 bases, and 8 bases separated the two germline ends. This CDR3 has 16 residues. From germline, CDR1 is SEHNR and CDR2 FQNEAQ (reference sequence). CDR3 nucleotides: TGTGCCAGCAGCTTACAGGGGGGCTCTGGGGCCAACGTCCTGACTTTC. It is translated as CASSLQGGSGANVLTF.

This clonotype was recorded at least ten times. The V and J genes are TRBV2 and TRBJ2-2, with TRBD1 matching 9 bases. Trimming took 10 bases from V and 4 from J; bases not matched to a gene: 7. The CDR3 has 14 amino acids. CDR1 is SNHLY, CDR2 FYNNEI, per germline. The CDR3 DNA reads TGTGCCACCGCGGGACAGGGTGGCACCGGGGAGCTGTTTTTT. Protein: CATAGQGGTGELFF.

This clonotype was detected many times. The CDR3 DNA is TGCAGTGCTATGACAGCAAACTATGGCTACACCTTC. Its protein is CSAMTANYGYTF. The chain links TRBV20-1 to TRBJ1-2; possible D gene TRBD1, 5 bases. The ends were cut back, 4 bases at V and 2 bases at J, with 8 bases in the middle. Per the germline V gene, CDR1 is DFQATT and CDR2 is SNEGSKA (reference sequence). CDR3 size: 12 residues.

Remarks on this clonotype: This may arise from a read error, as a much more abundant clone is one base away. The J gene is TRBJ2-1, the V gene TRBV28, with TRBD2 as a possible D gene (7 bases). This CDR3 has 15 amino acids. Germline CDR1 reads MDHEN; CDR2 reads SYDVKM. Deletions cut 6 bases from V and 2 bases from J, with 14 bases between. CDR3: CASSWGGRAYNEQFF. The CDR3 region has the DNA TGTGCCAGCAGCTGGGGGGGCAGAGCCTACAATGAGCAGTTCTTC.

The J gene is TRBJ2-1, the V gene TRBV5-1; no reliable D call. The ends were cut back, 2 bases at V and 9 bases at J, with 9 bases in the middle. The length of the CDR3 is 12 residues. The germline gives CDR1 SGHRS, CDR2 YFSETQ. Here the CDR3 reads CASSLRDLEQFF. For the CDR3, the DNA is TGCGCCAGCAGCTTAAGAGATCTTGAGCAGTTCTTC.

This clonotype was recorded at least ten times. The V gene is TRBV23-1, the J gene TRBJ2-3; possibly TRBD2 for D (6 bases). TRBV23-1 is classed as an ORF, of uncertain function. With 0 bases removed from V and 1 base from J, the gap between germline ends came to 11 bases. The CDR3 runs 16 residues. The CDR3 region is CASSQSPGVGTDTQYF. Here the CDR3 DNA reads TGCGCCAGCAGTCAATCTCCGGGGGTTGGCACAGATACGCAGTATTTT.

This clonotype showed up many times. Here the CDR3 reads CSAPRTGNSYEQYF. In DNA form, the CDR3 reads TGCAGTGCCCCCCGGACAGGGAACTCCTACGAGCAGTACTTC. The rearrangement links TRBV20-1 to TRBJ2-7; 8 bases align to TRBD1. The CDR3 length is 14 residues. Trimming cost V 6 bases and J 0 bases; bases outside gene matches: 7. Germline CDR1 and CDR2: DFQATT and SNEGSKA (reference sequence).

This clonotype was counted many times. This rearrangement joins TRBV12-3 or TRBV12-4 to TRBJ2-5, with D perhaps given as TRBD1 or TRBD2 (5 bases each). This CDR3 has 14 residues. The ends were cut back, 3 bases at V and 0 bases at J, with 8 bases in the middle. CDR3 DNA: TGTGCCAGCAGTTTTCGGGACCACCAAGAGACCCAGTACTTC. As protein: CASSFRDHQETQYF.

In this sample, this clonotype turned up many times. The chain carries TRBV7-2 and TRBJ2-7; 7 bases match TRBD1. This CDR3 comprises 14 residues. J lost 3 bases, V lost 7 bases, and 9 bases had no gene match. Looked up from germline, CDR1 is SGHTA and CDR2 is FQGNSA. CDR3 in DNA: TGTGCCAGCAACGCAAGGACAGGAGTCTACGAGCAGTACTTC. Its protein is CASNARTGVYEQYF.

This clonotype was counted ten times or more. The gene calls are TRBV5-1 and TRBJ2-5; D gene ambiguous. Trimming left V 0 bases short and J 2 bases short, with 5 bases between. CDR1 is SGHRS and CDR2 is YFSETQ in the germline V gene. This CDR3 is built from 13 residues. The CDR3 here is CASSLAQQETQYF. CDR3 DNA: TGCGCCAGCAGCTTGGCCCAGCAAGAGACCCAGTACTTC.

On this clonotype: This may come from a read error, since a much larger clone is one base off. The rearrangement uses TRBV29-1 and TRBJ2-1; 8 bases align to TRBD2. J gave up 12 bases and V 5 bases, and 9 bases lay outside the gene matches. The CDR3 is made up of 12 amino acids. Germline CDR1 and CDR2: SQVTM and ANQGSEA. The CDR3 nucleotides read TGCAGCGTTTTGCGGGGGGATGGTGGGCAGTTCTTC. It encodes CSVLRGDGGQFF.